This T cell receptor beta chain stems from a study of cytomegalovirus exposure and HLA in healthy donors. Note on this clone: Its matching antigen is unknown.

Per germline, CDR1 KGHSH and CDR2 LQKENI. V lost 3 bases and J lost 10, with 22 bases in between. This CDR3 has 16 amino acids. Sequenced by immunoSEQ multiplex PCR; TCRdb stores in-frame clones only, minus some. The sample lists 100,000 to 150,000 clones, 89% occurring once. The study's findings and limits: A subsequent analysis found that TCR clusters from the first cohort also tended to co-occur in the 90 to 150 validation repertoires, with 94% of cluster scores above 0. High sensitivity and specificity were reportedly achieved when the classifier diagnosed cytomegalovirus status. Cytomegalovirus-associated status was assigned to roughly 160 TCR beta chains.

The clonotype was recovered from a woman between 18 and 29 years old in good health and CMV-seronegative. The chain employs TRBV18 and TRBJ1-3; D might be TRBD1 (6 bases). Source material: PBMCs. The CDR3 sequence: CASSPDPPSTGPTIYF. The CDR3 nucleotides read TGTGCCAGCTCACCGGATCCGCCCTCAACAGGGCCGACCATATATTTT.